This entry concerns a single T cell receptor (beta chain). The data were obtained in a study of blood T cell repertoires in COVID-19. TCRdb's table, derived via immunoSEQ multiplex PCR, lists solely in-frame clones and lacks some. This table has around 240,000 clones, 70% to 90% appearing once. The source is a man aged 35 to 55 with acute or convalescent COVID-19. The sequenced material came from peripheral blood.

The CDR3 region is CASRPTRGAEGEQYF. CDR3 DNA sequence: TGCGCCAGCAGACCGACCAGGGGGGCAGAGGGCGAGCAGTACTTC. The chain couples TRBV5-1 to TRBJ2-7; a weak D match, TRBD1 (7 bases). The length of the CDR3 is 15 residues. With 5 bases removed from V and 6 bases from J, the gap between germline ends came to 21 bases. Looked up from germline, CDR1 is SGHRS and CDR2 is YFSETQ.